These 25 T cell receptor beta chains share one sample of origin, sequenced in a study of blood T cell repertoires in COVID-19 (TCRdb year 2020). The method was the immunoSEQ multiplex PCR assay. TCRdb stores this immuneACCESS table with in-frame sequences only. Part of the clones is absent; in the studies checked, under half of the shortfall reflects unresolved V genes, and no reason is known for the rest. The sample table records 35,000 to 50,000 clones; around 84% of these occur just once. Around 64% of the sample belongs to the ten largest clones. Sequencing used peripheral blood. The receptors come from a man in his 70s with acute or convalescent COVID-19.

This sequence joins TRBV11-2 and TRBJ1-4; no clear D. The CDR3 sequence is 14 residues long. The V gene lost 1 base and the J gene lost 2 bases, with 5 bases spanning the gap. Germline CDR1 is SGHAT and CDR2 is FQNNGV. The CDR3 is CASSLGPTNEKLFF. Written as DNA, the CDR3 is TGTGCCAGCAGCTTAGGGCCCACTAATGAAAAACTGTTTTTT.

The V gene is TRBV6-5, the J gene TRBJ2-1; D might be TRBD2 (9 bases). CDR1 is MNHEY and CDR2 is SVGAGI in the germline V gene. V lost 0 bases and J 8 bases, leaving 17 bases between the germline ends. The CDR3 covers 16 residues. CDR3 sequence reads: CASSYSTLAGQDEQFF. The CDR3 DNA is TGTGCCAGCAGTTACTCGACTCTAGCGGGACAGGATGAGCAGTTCTTC.

CDR3 in amino acids: CASSPRTGNGYTF. CDR3 nucleotide sequence: TGCGCCAGCAGCCCCCGGACAGGGAATGGCTACACCTTC. The J gene is TRBJ1-2, the V gene TRBV5-1; 8 nucleotides line up with TRBD1. The CDR3 sequence is 13 residues long. CDR1 SGHRS and CDR2 YFSETQ come from the germline V gene. Trimming at V came to 4 bases and at J to 6 bases, leaving 5 bases not matched to a gene.

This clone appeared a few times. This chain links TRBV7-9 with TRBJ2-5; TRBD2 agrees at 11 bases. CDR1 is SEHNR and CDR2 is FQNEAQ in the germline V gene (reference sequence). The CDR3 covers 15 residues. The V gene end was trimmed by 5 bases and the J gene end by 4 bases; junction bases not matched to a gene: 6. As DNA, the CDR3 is TGTGCCAGCAGCACCTCTAGCGGGAGGACAGAGACCCAGTACTTC. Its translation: CASSTSSGRTETQYF.

The CDR3 sequence: CASSLQAPLGNTIYF. As DNA, the CDR3 is TGTGCCAGCAGTTTACAGGCCCCCCTAGGAAACACCATATATTTT. V gene TRBV6-5 combines with J gene TRBJ1-3, with a possible D match to TRBD1 (5 bases). This CDR3 is 15 amino acids long. Germline CDR1 MNHEY, CDR2 SVGAGI. Trimming left V 4 bases short and J 4 bases short, with 14 bases between.

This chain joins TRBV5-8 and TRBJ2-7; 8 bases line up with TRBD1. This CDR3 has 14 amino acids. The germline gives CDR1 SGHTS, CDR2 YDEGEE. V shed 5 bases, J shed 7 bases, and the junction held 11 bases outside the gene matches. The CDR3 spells CASSYDRGRFEQYF. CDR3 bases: TGTGCCAGCAGTTACGACAGGGGTCGTTTTGAGCAGTACTTC.

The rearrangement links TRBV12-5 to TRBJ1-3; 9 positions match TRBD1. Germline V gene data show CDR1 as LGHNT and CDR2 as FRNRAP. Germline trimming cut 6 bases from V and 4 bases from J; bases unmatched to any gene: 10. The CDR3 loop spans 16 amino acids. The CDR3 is CASGTTGGARGNTIYF. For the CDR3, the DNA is TGTGCTAGTGGCACGACAGGGGGGGCGCGAGGAAACACCATATATTTT.

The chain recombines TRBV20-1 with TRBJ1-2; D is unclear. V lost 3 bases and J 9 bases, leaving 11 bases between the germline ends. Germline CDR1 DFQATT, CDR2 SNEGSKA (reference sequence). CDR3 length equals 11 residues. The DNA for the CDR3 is TGCAGTGCTAGCTTCTTGGAGAGCTACACCTTC. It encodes CSASFLESYTF.

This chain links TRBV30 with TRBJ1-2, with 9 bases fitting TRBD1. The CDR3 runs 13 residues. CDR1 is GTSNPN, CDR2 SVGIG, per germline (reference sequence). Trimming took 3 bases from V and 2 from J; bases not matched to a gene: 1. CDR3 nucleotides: TGTGCCTGGAGGGGGACAGGGAACTATGGCTACACCTTC. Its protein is CAWRGTGNYGYTF.

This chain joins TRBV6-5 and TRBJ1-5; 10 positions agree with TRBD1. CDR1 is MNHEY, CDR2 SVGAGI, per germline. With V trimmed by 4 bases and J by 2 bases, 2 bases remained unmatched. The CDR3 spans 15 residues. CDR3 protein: CASSWDRGRNQPQHF. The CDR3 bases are TGTGCCAGCAGTTGGGACAGGGGACGCAATCAGCCCCAGCATTTT.

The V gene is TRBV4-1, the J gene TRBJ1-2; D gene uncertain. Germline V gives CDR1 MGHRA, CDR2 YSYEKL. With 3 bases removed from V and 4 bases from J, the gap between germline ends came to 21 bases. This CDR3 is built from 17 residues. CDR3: CASSHVVRTTKSYGYTF. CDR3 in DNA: TGCGCCAGCAGCCATGTCGTCAGAACTACCAAATCCTATGGCTACACCTTC.

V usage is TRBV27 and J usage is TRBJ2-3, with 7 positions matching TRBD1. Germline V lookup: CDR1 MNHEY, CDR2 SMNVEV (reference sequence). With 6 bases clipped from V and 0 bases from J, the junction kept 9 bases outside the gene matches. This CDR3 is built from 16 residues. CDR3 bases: TGTGCCAGCAGGAGGACAGGCCTTGCTAGCACAGATACGCAGTATTTT. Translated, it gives CASRRTGLASTDTQYF.

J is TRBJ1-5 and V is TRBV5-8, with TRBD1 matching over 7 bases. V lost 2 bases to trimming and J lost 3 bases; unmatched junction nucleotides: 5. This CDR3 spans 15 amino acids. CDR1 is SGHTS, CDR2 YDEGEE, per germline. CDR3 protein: CASSLWDSNNQPQHF. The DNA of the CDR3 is TGTGCCAGCAGCTTATGGGACAGCAACAATCAGCCCCAGCATTTT.

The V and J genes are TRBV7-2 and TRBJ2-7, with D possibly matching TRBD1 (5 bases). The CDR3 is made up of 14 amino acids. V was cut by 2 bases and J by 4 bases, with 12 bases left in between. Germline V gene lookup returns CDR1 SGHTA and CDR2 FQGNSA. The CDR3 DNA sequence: TGTGCCAGCAGCTTACAGGGAAATGATTACGAGCAGTACTTC. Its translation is CASSLQGNDYEQYF.

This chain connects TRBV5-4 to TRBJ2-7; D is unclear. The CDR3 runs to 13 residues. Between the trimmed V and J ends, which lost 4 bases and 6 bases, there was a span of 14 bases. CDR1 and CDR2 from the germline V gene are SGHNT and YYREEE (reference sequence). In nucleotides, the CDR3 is TGTGCCAGCAGCCTCCTCATAGCAAGCGAGCAGTACTTC. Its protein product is CASSLLIASEQYF.

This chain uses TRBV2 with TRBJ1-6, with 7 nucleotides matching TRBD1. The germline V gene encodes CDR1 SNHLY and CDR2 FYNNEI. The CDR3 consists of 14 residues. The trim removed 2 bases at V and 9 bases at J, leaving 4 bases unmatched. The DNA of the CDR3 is TGTGCCAGCAGTGAATCCAGGGGGAGTTCACCCCTCCACTTT. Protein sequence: CASSESRGSSPLHF. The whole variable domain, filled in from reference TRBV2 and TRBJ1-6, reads EPEVTQTPSHQVTQMGQEVILRCVPISNHLYFYWYRQILGQKVEFLVSFYNNEISEKSEIFDDQFSVERPDGSNFTLKIRSTKLEDSAMYFCASSESRGSSPLHFGNGTRLTVT.

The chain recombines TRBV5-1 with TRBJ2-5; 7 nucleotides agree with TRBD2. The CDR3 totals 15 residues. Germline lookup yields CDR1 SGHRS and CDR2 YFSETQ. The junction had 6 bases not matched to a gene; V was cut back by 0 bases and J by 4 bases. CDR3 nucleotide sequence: TGCGCCAGCAGCTTGGTAGGGAGGGCCGCAGAGACCCAGTACTTC. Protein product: CASSLVGRAAETQYF.

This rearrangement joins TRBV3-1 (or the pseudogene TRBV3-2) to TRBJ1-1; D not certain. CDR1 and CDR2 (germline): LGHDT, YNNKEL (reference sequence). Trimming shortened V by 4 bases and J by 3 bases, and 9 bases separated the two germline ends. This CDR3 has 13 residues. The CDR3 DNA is TGTGCCAGCAGCCTCTTCGGGGACACTGAAGCTTTCTTT. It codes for CASSLFGDTEAFF.

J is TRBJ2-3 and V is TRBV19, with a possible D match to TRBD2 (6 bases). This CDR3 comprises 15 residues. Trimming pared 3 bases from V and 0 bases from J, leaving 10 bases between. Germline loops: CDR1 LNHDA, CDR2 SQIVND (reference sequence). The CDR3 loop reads CASSMLATSTDTQYF. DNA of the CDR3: TGTGCCAGTAGTATGCTAGCGACTAGCACAGATACGCAGTATTTT.

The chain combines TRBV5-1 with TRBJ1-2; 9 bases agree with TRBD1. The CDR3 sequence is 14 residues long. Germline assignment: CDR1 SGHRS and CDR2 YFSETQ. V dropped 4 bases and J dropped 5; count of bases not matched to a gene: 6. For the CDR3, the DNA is TGCGCCAGCAGCGTGGGACAGGGAACTTATGGCTACACCTTC. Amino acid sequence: CASSVGQGTYGYTF.

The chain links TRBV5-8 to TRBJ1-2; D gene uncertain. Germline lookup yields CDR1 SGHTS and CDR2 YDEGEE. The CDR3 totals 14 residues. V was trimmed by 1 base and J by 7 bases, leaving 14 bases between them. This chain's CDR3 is CASSLILTRSGYTF. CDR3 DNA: TGTGCCAGCAGCTTGATTTTGACTCGCTCTGGCTACACCTTC.

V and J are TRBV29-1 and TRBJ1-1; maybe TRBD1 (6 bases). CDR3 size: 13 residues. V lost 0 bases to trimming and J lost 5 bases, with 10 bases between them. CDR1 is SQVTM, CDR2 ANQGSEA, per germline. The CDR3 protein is CSVEEGGGTEAFF. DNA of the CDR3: TGCAGCGTTGAAGAAGGGGGGGGAACTGAAGCTTTCTTT.

The CDR3 bases are TGTGCCAGTAGTATAAGCGGGAAGAACACTGAAGCTTTCTTT. Its translation is CASSISGKNTEAFF. V gene TRBV19 combines with J gene TRBJ1-1, with no clear D. CDR1 and CDR2 (germline): LNHDA, SQIVND (reference sequence). Trimming removed 2 bases from V and 1 base from J, with 8 bases in between. The CDR3 runs to 14 residues.

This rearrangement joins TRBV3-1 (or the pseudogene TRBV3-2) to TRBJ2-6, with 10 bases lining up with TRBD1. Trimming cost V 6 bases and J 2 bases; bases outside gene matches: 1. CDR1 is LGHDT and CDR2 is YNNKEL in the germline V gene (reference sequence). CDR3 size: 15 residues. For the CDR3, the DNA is TGTGCCAGCAGGACAGGGGGCACTGGGGCCAACGTCCTGACTTTC. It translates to CASRTGGTGANVLTF.

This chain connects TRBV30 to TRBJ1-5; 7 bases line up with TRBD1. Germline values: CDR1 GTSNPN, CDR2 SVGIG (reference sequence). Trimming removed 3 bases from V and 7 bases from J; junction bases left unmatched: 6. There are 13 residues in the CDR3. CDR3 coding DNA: TGTGCCTGGAGAGGGGGCCGAACGCAGCCCCAGCATTTT. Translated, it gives CAWRGGRTQPQHF. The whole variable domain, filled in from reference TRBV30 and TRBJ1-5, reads SQTIHQWPATLVQPVGSPLSLECTVEGTSNPNLYWYRQAAGRGLQLLFYSVGIGQISSEVPQNLSASRPQDRQFILSSKKLLLSDSGFYLCAWRGGRTQPQHFGDGTRLSIL.